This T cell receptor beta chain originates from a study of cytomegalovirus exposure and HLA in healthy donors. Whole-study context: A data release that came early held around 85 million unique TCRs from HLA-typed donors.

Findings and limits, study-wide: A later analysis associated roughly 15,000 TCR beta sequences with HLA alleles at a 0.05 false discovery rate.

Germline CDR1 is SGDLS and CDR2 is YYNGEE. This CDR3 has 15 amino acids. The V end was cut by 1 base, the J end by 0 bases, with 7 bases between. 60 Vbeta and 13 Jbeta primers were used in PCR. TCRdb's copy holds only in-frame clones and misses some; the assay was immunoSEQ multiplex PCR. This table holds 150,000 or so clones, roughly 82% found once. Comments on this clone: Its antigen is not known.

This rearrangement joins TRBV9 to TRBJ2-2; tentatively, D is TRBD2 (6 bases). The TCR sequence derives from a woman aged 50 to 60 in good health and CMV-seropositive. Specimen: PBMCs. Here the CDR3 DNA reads TGTGCCAGCAGCGTACGGGACTCGAACACCGGGGAGCTGTTTTTT. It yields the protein CASSVRDSNTGELFF.